Each of the 20 T cell receptor beta chains below was sequenced from the same sample in a study of blood T cell repertoires in COVID-19. Sequencing was performed with immunoSEQ multiplex PCR; in TCRdb, only in-frame clones are kept and a portion is missing. The sample holds about 60,000 clones, around 85% seen once. Sequenced material: peripheral blood. The receptor set was obtained from a human donor in a cohort sampled during active COVID-19.

The V gene is TRBV18, the J gene TRBJ2-6; possibly TRBD1 for D (5 bases). Trimming stripped 3 bases from V and 1 base from J, with 13 bases between. CDR3 length: 17 residues. CDR1 and CDR2 (germline): KGHSH, LQKENI. CDR3 residues: CASSPIAGLSGANVLTF. The CDR3 nucleotides read TGTGCCAGCTCACCTATTGCAGGGTTGTCTGGGGCCAACGTCCTGACTTTC.

This clone was seen only a few times. V usage is TRBV13 and J usage is TRBJ2-7, with TRBD1 matching 8 bases. The germline V gene encodes CDR1 PRHDT and CDR2 FYEKMQ (reference sequence). The CDR3 loop spans 20 amino acids. The V segment lost 7 bases and the J segment 0 bases; nucleotides outside the gene matches: 23. The CDR3 sequence: CASINIVRTGIKLSSYEQYF. The CDR3 DNA reads TGTGCCAGCATCAATATTGTAAGGACAGGGATCAAGTTAAGCTCCTACGAGCAGTACTTC.

The rearrangement joins TRBV3-1 (or the pseudogene TRBV3-2) to TRBJ2-3; TRBD2 might be the D (5 bases). CDR3 length equals 17 residues. Germline-derived CDR1 and CDR2 are LGHDT and YNNKEL (reference sequence). Trimming cost V 4 bases and J 2 bases, with 19 bases left between them. The CDR3 loop reads CASSPTGITGTTDTQYF. The CDR3 nucleotides are TGTGCCAGCAGCCCCACGGGCATAACGGGAACCACAGATACGCAGTATTTT.

V usage is TRBV5-6 and J usage is TRBJ2-5; the D is unclear. The germline V gene has CDR1 SGHDT and CDR2 YYEEEE. The CDR3 loop spans 14 amino acids. V was cut by 0 bases and J by 4 bases, with 10 bases left in between. CDR3 sequence (DNA): TGTGCCAGCAGCTTGGTGGGCACAACAGAGACCCAGTACTTC. It translates to CASSLVGTTETQYF.

The chain combines TRBV2 with TRBJ2-5; D is unresolved. CDR1 SNHLY and CDR2 FYNNEI come from the germline V gene. This CDR3 is 11 amino acids long. The ends were cut back, 4 bases at V and 2 bases at J, with 2 bases in the middle. This CDR3 reads CASSVQETQYF. The CDR3 bases are TGTGCCAGCAGTGTACAAGAGACCCAGTACTTC.

This clone was counted a single time. The CDR3 loop is CASSQAGTQVHEQYF. The CDR3 coding sequence is TGTGCCAGCAGCCAGGCCGGGACTCAGGTCCACGAGCAGTACTTC. The chain links TRBV3-1 (or the pseudogene TRBV3-2) to TRBJ2-7, with D possibly TRBD2 on 6 matching bases. The CDR3 totals 15 residues. V was shortened by 3 bases and J by 5 bases, with 17 bases between the two germline ends. Germline CDR1 and CDR2: LGHDT and YNNKEL (reference sequence).

The chain joins TRBV18 to TRBJ2-3; 8 bases agree with TRBD2. The junction had 13 bases not matched to a gene; V was cut back by 2 bases and J by 3 bases. CDR1 and CDR2 (germline): KGHSH, LQKENI. The CDR3 is 18 amino acids. The CDR3 loop reads CASSPTPGGVRTTDTQYF. CDR3 in DNA: TGTGCCAGCTCACCAACCCCGGGAGGGGTCAGGACGACAGATACGCAGTATTTT. The full variable domain, with the rest looked up from reference TRBV18 and TRBJ2-3, is NAGVMQNPRHLVRRRGQEARLRCSPMKGHSHVYWYRQLPEEGLKFMVYLQKENIIDESGMPKERFSAEFPKEGPSILRIQQVVRGDSAAYFCASSPTPGGVRTTDTQYFGPGTRLTVL.

This sequence joins TRBV6-5 and TRBJ1-5, with D hard to call. Trimming removed 0 bases from V and 6 bases from J, with 12 bases in between. CDR1 is MNHEY, CDR2 SVGAGI, per germline. The CDR3 length is 15 residues. CDR3 nucleotide sequence: TGTGCCAGCAGTTACTCTGGCCTCTCGGGTCAGCCCCAGCATTTT. This encodes CASSYSGLSGQPQHF.

The chain is built from TRBV11-3 and TRBJ2-1, with D perhaps matching TRBD2 (5 bases). The CDR3 length is 15 residues. Germline CDR1 reads SGHNT; CDR2 reads YENEEA. With 5 bases removed from V and 0 bases from J, the gap between germline ends came to 11 bases. CDR3 coding DNA: TGTGCCAGCAGCCTAGGACTTAGCTCCTACAATGAGCAGTTCTTC. It specifies CASSLGLSSYNEQFF.

The chain joins TRBV7-6 to TRBJ2-7, with D possibly being TRBD1 (6 bases). With 6 bases removed from V and 4 bases from J, the gap between germline ends came to 19 bases. Germline-derived CDR1 and CDR2 are SGHVS and FNYEAQ. This CDR3 contains 15 residues. In DNA, the CDR3 is TGTGCCAGCAGTCTAGTGGAACAGGGAGTATACGAGCAGTACTTC. Encoded protein: CASSLVEQGVYEQYF.

This rearrangement joins TRBV18 to TRBJ2-3; D not resolved. The CDR3 length is 15 residues. CDR1 and CDR2 from the germline V gene are KGHSH and LQKENI. Trimming shortened V by 3 bases and J by 4 bases, and 14 bases separated the two germline ends. The CDR3 DNA is TGTGCCAGCTCACCCTATACTATTGCTGCAGATACGCAGTATTTT. It codes for CASSPYTIAADTQYF.

CDR3 bases: TGTGCCAGCAGCTTAGCGCGTACTAGCGGGAGGGCCGTGGAGACCCAGTACTTC. It translates to CASSLARTSGRAVETQYF. The gene calls are TRBV11-2 and TRBJ2-5; 13 bases match TRBD2. V lost 1 base to trimming and J lost 5 bases; unmatched junction nucleotides: 10. The CDR3 is made up of 18 amino acids. Germline CDR1 and CDR2: SGHAT and FQNNGV. Filled out from reference TRBV11-2 and TRBJ2-5, the complete variable domain reads EAGVAQSPRYKIIEKRQSVAFWCNPISGHATLYWYQQILGQGPKLLIQFQNNGVVDDSQLPKDRFSAERLKGVDSTLKIQPAKLEDSAVYLCASSLARTSGRAVETQYFGPGTRLLVL.

This chain joins TRBV3-1 (or the pseudogene TRBV3-2) and TRBJ1-2; 11 bases line up with TRBD1. J lost 6 bases, V lost 6 bases, and 12 bases had no gene match. Germline values: CDR1 LGHDT, CDR2 YNNKEL (reference sequence). The CDR3 spans 16 residues. CDR3 in amino acids: CASSTTRTGGRNGYTF. For the CDR3, the DNA is TGTGCCAGCAGTACGACTAGGACAGGGGGCAGGAATGGCTACACCTTC.

The chain carries TRBV24-1 and TRBJ2-5; 9 positions agree with TRBD2. Unmatched junction bases numbered 14, after V lost 9 bases and J lost 4 bases. The CDR3 sequence is 16 residues long. Germline values: CDR1 KGHDR, CDR2 SFDVKD. The CDR3 sequence: CATHPGGRGGRETQYF. DNA of the CDR3: TGTGCCACCCACCCCGGTGGGCGGGGGGGAAGAGAGACCCAGTACTTC.

The chain recombines TRBV5-4 with TRBJ2-7; tentative D call: TRBD2 (7 bases). This CDR3 region has 15 residues. Trimming stripped 4 bases from V and 4 bases from J, with 18 bases between. Germline values: CDR1 SGHNT, CDR2 YYREEE (reference sequence). CDR3 bases: TGTGCCAGCAGCGGTGGGGGGGCCCAGTATTACGAGCAGTACTTC. Protein: CASSGGGAQYYEQYF.

J is TRBJ2-6 and V is TRBV19; no firm D call. Trimming left V 1 base short and J 2 bases short, with 9 bases between. CDR3 length: 16 amino acids. Germline CDR1 is LNHDA and CDR2 is SQIVND (reference sequence). In DNA form, the CDR3 reads TGTGCCAGTAGTATAGGAGCCACGCCTGGGGCCAACGTCCTGACTTTC. Translating gives CASSIGATPGANVLTF. Supplemented by reference TRBV19 and TRBJ2-6, the full variable domain reads DGGITQSPKYLFRKEGQNVTLSCEQNLNHDAMYWYRQDPGQGLRLIYYSQIVNDFQKGDIAEGYSVSREKKESFPLTVTSAQKNPTAFYLCASSIGATPGANVLTFGAGSRLTVL.

This clone has only a few counts. The rearrangement uses TRBV19 and TRBJ1-1; 7 positions match TRBD1. The V gene's germline CDR1 is LNHDA and CDR2 SQIVND (reference sequence). This CDR3 contains 16 residues. Losses at the gene ends were 6 bases for V and 0 bases for J; bases not matched to a gene: 10. CDR3 bases: TGTGCCAGTAGATTAAGTTGGGACAGACTGAACACTGAAGCTTTCTTT. Its protein product is CASRLSWDRLNTEAFF.

This clone has only a few counts. The J gene is TRBJ1-1, the V gene TRBV2; tentatively, D is TRBD1 (6 bases). There are 15 residues in the CDR3. Trimming removed 6 bases from V and 1 base from J, with 15 bases in between. Germline V gene lookup returns CDR1 SNHLY and CDR2 FYNNEI. The CDR3 sequence: CASREQGIPNTEAFF. The CDR3, as DNA: TGTGCCAGCAGAGAACAGGGTATACCGAACACTGAAGCTTTCTTT.

The chain has TRBV29-1 and TRBJ2-1, with 7 bases aligning to TRBD1. CDR1 is SQVTM and CDR2 is ANQGSEA in the germline V gene. This CDR3 is built from 14 residues. With V trimmed by 6 bases and J by 5 bases, 10 bases remained unmatched. The chain's CDR3 is CSVQGTAKDNEQFF. The CDR3 nucleotides are TGCAGCGTACAAGGGACAGCGAAGGACAATGAGCAGTTCTTC.

The chain couples TRBV9 to TRBJ2-3, with TRBD2 matching 11 bases. The CDR3 is 18 amino acids. Germline CDR1 reads SGDLS; CDR2 reads YYNGEE. Germline trimming cut 0 bases from V and 1 base from J; bases unmatched to any gene: 7. The CDR3 region has the DNA TGTGCCAGCAGCGTAGGGCTGGGACTAGCGGAACGCACAGATACGCAGTATTTT. This sequence encodes CASSVGLGLAERTDTQYF. The full variable domain, its missing parts supplied by reference TRBV9 and TRBJ2-3, is DSGVTQTPKHLITATGQRVTLRCSPRSGDLSVYWYQQSLDQGLQFLIQYYNGEERAKGNILERFSAQQFPDLHSELNLSSLELGDSALYFCASSVGLGLAERTDTQYFGPGTRLTVL.